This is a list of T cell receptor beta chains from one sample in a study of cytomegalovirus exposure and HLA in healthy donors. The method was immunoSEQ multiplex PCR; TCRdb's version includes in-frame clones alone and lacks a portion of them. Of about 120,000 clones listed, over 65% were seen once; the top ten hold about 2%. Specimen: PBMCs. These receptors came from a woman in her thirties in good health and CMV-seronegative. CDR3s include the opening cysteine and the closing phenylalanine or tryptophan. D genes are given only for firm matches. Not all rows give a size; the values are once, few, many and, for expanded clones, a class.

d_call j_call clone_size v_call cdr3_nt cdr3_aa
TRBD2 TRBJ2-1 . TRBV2 TGTGCCAGCAGAGCCGCCGGGACTAGCTATGAGCAGTTCTTC CASRAAGTSYEQFF
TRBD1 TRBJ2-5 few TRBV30 TGTGCCTGGAGTCAAGGACAGGGCAGATACCAAGAGACCCAGTACTTC CAWSQGQGRYQETQYF
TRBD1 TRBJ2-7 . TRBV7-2 TGTGCCAGCAGCCCAGGGACAGTGAGCTCCTACGAGCAGTACTTC CASSPGTVSSYEQYF
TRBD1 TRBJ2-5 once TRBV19 TGTGCCAGTAGTATAGGAGGGAGCTACAGGGGTGAACGAGAGACCCAGTACTTC CASSIGGSYRGERETQYF
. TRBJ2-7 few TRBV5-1 TGCGCCAGCAGCCGGACAGACTACGAGCAGTACTTC CASSRTDYEQYF
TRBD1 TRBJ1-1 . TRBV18 TGTGCCAGCTCACCAGACAGGGGGAAATTGGACACTGAAGCTTTCTTT CASSPDRGKLDTEAFF
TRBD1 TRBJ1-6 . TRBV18 TGTGCCAGCTCACCACCGAGGAGAACAGGGGATTCACCCCTCCACTTT CASSPPRRTGDSPLHF
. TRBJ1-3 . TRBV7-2 TGTGCCAGCAGCTTAGTCGCCGGACAGCACTCTGGAAACACCATATATTTT CASSLVAGQHSGNTIYF
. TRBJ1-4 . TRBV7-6 TGTGCCAGCAGCCCCACGCTTGGGGCTTCTAATGAAAAACTGTTTTTT CASSPTLGASNEKLFF
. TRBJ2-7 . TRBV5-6 TGTGCCAGCAGCTTGACAGGAGTCCCCTACGAGCAGTACTTC CASSLTGVPYEQYF
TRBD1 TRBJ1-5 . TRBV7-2 TGTGCCAGCAGCTTTGGACAGGGGGGAAATCAGCCCCAGCATTTT CASSFGQGGNQPQHF
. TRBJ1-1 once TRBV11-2 TGTGCCAGCAGCTTCCTGGGAGTAACCCGACCGAACACTGAAGCTTTCTTT CASSFLGVTRPNTEAFF
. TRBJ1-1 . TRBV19 TGTGCCAGTAGTATTGATTTTTGGAGAACTGAAGCTTTCTTT CASSIDFWRTEAFF
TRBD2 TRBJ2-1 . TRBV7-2 TGTGCCAGCAGGGAAACTAGCGGGGGGGCTGAGAATGAGCAGTTCTTC CASRETSGGAENEQFF
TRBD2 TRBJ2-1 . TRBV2 TGTGCCAGCAGTGAAGTGAGCGGGGGGGCCGGGCTCTTC CASSEVSGGAGLF
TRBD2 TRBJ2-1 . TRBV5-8 TGTGCCAGCAGCTTGGCCAAGACTAGCGGGGGCAAGGATGAGCAGTTCTTC CASSLAKTSGGKDEQFF